This T cell receptor beta chain was sequenced in a study of blood T cell repertoires in COVID-19. At the level of the study: The United States, Italy and Spain provided the acute and convalescent COVID-19 samples.

Per the original data handling: Amplification of reference gene primers provided the estimated nucleated cell counts. Produced via immunoSEQ multiplex PCR; TCRdb's table is partial and in-frame only. Clonal size and the V and J genes are those of that table, whereas D and trimming came from the DNA. The sample holds 200,000 to 300,000 clones, 80% to 90% seen once. The clonotype was recovered from a middle-aged man with acute or convalescent COVID-19. What was sequenced was peripheral blood.

CDR3: CTSSHRGTDTGELFF. In DNA, the CDR3 is TGCACCAGCAGCCATCGGGGGACCGACACCGGGGAGCTGTTTTTT. This rearrangement joins TRBV1 to TRBJ2-2; the table calls TRBD2, which could not be checked here. TRBV1 is a recognized pseudogene. The CDR3 covers 15 residues.